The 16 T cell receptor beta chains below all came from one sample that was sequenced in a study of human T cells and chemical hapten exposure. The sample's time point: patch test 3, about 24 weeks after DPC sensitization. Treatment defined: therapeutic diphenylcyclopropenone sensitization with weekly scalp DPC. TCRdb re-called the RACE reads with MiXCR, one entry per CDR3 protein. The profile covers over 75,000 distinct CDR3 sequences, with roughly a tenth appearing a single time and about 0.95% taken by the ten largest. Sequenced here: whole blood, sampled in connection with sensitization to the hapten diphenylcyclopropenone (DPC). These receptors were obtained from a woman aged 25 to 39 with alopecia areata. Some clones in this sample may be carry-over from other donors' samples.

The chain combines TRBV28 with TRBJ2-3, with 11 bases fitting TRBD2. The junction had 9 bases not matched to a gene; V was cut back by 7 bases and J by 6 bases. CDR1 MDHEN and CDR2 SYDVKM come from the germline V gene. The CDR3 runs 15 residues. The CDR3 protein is CASNTPGTSGDTQYF. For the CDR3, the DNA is TGTGCCAGCAATACCCCCGGGACTAGCGGCGATACGCAGTATTTT.

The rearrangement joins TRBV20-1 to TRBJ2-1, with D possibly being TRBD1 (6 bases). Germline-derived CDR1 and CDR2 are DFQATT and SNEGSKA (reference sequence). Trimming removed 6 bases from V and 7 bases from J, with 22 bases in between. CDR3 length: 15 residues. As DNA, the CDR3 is TGCAGTGCGAACCGCGGTCCTAGTGGGACAAATGAGCAGTTCTTC. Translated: CSANRGPSGTNEQFF.

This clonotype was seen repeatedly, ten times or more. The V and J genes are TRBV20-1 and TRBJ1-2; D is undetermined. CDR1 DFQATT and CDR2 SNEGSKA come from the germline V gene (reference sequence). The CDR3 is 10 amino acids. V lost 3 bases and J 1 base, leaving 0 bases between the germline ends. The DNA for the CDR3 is TGCAGTGCTAGTAACTATGGCTACACCTTC. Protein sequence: CSASNYGYTF.

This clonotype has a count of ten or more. In DNA, the CDR3 is TGTGCCAGCTCCCCAGGGACAGGGGACGAGCAGTACTTC. Its protein is CASSPGTGDEQYF. This chain links TRBV18 with TRBJ2-7; 10 nucleotides line up with TRBD1. CDR1 and CDR2 from the germline V gene are KGHSH and LQKENI. The CDR3 loop spans 13 amino acids. J gave up 5 bases and V 6 bases, and 4 bases lay outside the gene matches. The entire variable domain, with the rest obtained from reference TRBV18 and TRBJ2-7, is as follows: NAGVMQNPRHLVRRRGQEARLRCSPMKGHSHVYWYRQLPEEGLKFMVYLQKENIIDESGMPKERFSAEFPKEGPSILRIQQVVRGDSAAYFCASSPGTGDEQYFGPGTRLTVT.

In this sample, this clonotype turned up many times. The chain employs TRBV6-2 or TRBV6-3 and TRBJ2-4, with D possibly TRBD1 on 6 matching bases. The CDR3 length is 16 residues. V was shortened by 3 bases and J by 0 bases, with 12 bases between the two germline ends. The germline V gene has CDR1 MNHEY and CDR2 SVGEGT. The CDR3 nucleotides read TGTGCCAGCAGTTATTGGCAGGGGCTAGCCAAAAACATTCAGTACTTC. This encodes CASSYWQGLAKNIQYF.

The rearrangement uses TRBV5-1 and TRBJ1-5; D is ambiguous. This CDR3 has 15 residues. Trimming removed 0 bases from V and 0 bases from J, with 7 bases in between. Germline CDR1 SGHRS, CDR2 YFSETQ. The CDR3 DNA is TGCGCCAGCAGCTTGGGCTTTTATAGCAATCAGCCCCAGCATTTT. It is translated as CASSLGFYSNQPQHF.

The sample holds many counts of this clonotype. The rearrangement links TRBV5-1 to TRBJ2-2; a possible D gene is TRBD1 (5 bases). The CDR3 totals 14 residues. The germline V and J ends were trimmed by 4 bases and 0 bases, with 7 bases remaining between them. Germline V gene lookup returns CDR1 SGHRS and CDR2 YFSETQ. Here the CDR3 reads CASSMDTNTGELFF. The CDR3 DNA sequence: TGCGCCAGCAGCATGGACACGAACACCGGGGAGCTGTTTTTT.

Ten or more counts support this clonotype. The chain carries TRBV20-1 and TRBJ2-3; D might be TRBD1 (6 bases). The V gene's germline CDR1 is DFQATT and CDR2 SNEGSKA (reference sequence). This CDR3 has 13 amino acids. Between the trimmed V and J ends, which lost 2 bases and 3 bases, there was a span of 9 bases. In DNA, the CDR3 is TGCAGTGCTAGATTCCAGGGGACAGATACGCAGTATTTT. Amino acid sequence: CSARFQGTDTQYF.

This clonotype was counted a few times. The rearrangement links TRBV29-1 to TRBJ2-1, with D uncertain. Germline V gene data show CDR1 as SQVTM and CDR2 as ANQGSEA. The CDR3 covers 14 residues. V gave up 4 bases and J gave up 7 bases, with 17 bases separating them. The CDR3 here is CSVGTVNLLNEQFF. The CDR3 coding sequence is TGCAGCGTTGGGACCGTAAATCTTCTAAATGAGCAGTTCTTC.

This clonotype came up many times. The DNA for the CDR3 is TGCGCCAGCAGCCAAACAGATTTGGACACTGAAGCTTTCTTT. Its protein product is CASSQTDLDTEAFF. The chain is built from TRBV4-1 and TRBJ1-1; D is unresolved. Germline V CDR1 and CDR2: MGHRA, YSYEKL. V dropped 2 bases and J dropped 3 bases, with 10 bases sitting between them. This CDR3 has 14 residues.

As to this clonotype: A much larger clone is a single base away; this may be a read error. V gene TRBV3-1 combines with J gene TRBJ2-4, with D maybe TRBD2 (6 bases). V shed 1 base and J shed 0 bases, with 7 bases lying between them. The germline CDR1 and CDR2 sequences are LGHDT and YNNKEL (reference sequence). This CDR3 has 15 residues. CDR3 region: CASSQGRAAKNIQYF. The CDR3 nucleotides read TGTGCCAGCAGCCAAGGGAGGGCAGCCAAAAACATTCAGTACTTC.

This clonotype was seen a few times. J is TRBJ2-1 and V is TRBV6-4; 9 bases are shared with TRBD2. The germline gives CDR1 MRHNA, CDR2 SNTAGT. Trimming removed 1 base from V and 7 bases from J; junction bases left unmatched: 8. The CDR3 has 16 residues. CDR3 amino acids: CASSDLAGDGENEQFF. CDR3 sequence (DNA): TGTGCCAGCAGTGACTTAGCGGGAGATGGGGAGAATGAGCAGTTCTTC.

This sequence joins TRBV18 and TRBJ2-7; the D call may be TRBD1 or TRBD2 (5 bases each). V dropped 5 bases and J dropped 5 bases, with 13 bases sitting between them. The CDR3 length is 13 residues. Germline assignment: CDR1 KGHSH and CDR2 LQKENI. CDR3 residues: CASSVAGTHEQYV. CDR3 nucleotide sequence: TGTGCCAGCTCAGTCGCCGGGACCCACGAGCAGTACGTC.

CDR3 bases: TGTGCCAGCAGTTTGGGAGACATCTCCTACAATGAGCAGTTCTTC. Its protein is CASSLGDISYNEQFF. This sequence joins TRBV28 and TRBJ2-1, with a tentative D call TRBD2 (5 bases). There are 15 residues in the CDR3. V was cut by 3 bases and J by 0 bases, with 9 bases left in between. Per the germline V gene, CDR1 is MDHEN and CDR2 is SYDVKM.

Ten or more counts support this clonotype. CDR3 DNA: TGCAGCGTTAGAAACAGGGGGCGCGACTATGGCTACACCTTC. Its translation is CSVRNRGRDYGYTF. The chain couples TRBV29-1 to TRBJ1-2; 9 nucleotides line up with TRBD1. From germline, CDR1 is SQVTM and CDR2 ANQGSEA. This CDR3 contains 14 residues. The V segment lost 5 bases and the J segment 3 bases; nucleotides outside the gene matches: 7.

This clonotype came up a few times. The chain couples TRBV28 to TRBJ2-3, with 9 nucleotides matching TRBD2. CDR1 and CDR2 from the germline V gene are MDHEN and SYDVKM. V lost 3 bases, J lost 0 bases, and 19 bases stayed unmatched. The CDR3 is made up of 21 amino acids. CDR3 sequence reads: CASSFQREDFQTTTSTDTQYF. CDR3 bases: TGTGCCAGCAGTTTTCAGCGGGAGGATTTTCAGACAACCACTAGCACAGATACGCAGTATTTT.